These T cell receptor beta chains were read from a single sample in a study of cytomegalovirus exposure and HLA in healthy donors. Method: immunoSEQ multiplex PCR; TCRdb's copy keeps in-frame clones and lacks some. The data show about 160,000 clones, almost 85% seen once. The sample consisted of PBMCs. The source is a man aged 25 to 40 in good health and CMV-seropositive. Both conserved end residues are trimmed from each CDR3. The order of the fields is CDR3 length, J gene, clone size, V gene, CDR3 protein. Not all rows give a size; the values are once, few, many and, for expanded clones, a class.

length: 10
J: TRBJ1-1
size: NA
V: TRBV6-6
CDR3: ASSSGNTEAF

length: 11
J: TRBJ1-2
size: few
V: TRBV2
CDR3: ASSLGQIYGYT

length: 13
J: TRBJ2-7
size: NA
V: TRBV5-8
CDR3: ASSLKSRGMNEQY

length: 12
J: TRBJ1-2
size: few
V: TRBV5-6
CDR3: ASSLTDQVYGYT

length: 14
J: TRBJ1-2
size: NA
V: TRBV6-6
CDR3: ASSTRPTGGPYGYT

length: 12
J: TRBJ2-1
size: NA
V: TRBV29-1
CDR3: SVAGTGPYNEQF

length: 8
J: TRBJ2-5
size: NA
V: TRBV28
CDR3: ASSRSSQY

length: 13
J: TRBJ1-1
size: NA
V: TRBV14
CDR3: ASSQATGGNTEAF

length: 12
J: TRBJ2-7
size: NA
V: TRBV5-4
CDR3: ASSIGQGFYEQY

length: 13
J: TRBJ2-1
size: NA
V: TRBV28
CDR3: ASSPLSGIYNEQF

length: 13
J: TRBJ2-1
size: NA
V: TRBV12-5
CDR3: ASGLGLAGGDEQF

length: 13
J: TRBJ2-1
size: NA
V: TRBV10-3
CDR3: AISDEDSSYNEQF

length: 9
J: TRBJ1-2
size: NA
V: TRBV28
CDR3: ASSFTDGYT

length: 13
J: TRBJ2-1
size: few
V: TRBV5-1
CDR3: ASSFRQGAQNEQF

length: 14
J: TRBJ2-7
size: NA
V: TRBV7-2
CDR3: ASSVSGLESRYEQY

length: 13
J: TRBJ2-6
size: NA
V: TRBV7-2
CDR3: ASSLQGLGANVLT

length: 13
J: TRBJ2-2
size: NA
V: TRBV19
CDR3: ASTRSLAGTGELF

length: 13
J: TRBJ2-1
size: NA
V: TRBV6-4
CDR3: ASSDSAGGHNEQF

length: 10
J: TRBJ2-3
size: NA
V: TRBV7-3
CDR3: ASSPNTDTQY

length: 9
J: TRBJ2-7
size: NA
V: TRBV6-5
CDR3: ASNLDREQY

length: 14
J: TRBJ1-2
size: NA
V: TRBV7-8
CDR3: ASSLGNRESNYGYT

length: 10
J: TRBJ2-7
size: NA
V: TRBV5-6
CDR3: ASHRGDYEQY

length: 16
J: TRBJ2-3
size: NA
V: TRBV25-1
CDR3: ASSGPFFSGGARDTQY

length: 12
J: TRBJ2-2
size: NA
V: TRBV30
CDR3: AWSVLSRAGELF

length: 13
J: TRBJ2-3
size: NA
V: TRBV19
CDR3: ASSIMGQSTDTQY

length: 11
J: TRBJ1-1
size: NA
V: TRBV19
CDR3: ASSITGNTEAF

length: 13
J: TRBJ2-5
size: NA
V: TRBV5-4
CDR3: ASSLSDRETGTQY

length: 14
J: TRBJ2-1
size: NA
V: TRBV5-6
CDR3: ASSLSPGGRGNEQF

length: 14
J: TRBJ1-5
size: NA
V: TRBV11-3
CDR3: ASSSYTGGAGQPQH

length: 12
J: TRBJ2-7
size: NA
V: TRBV23-1
CDR3: ASSPSSGAGEQY

length: 11
J: TRBJ2-3
size: few
V: TRBV7-2
CDR3: ASSLGIEDTQY

length: 14
J: TRBJ2-7
size: NA
V: TRBV19
CDR3: ASSPLLSGRICEQY

length: 16
J: TRBJ2-6
size: once
V: TRBV7-9
CDR3: ASSDWTGGSSGANVLT

length: 12
J: TRBJ1-2
size: NA
V: TRBV30
CDR3: AWNMDRGDGGYT

length: 15
J: TRBJ2-3
size: NA
V: TRBV11-1
CDR3: ASSSGLAGGPTDTQY

length: 12
J: TRBJ2-5
size: NA
V: TRBV30
CDR3: AWSGDRGEETQY

length: 6
J: TRBJ1-2
size: NA
V: TRBV20-1
CDR3: SASAYT

length: 16
J: TRBJ1-2
size: NA
V: TRBV9
CDR3: ASSVAQGGDRDYHGYT

length: 13
J: TRBJ2-3
size: NA
V: TRBV7-3
CDR3: ASSLGGRAEDTQY

length: 14
J: TRBJ2-1
size: NA
V: TRBV7-3
CDR3: ASSLPTSGKRNEQF

length: 9
J: TRBJ1-4
size: NA
V: TRBV28
CDR3: ASSFREELF

length: 10
J: TRBJ2-5
size: NA
V: TRBV7-9
CDR3: ASSLQGGTQY

length: 13
J: TRBJ1-5
size: NA
V: TRBV7-2
CDR3: ASSPRDSFNQPQH

length: 12
J: TRBJ1-1
size: NA
V: TRBV28
CDR3: ASRPSRDITEAF

length: 13
J: TRBJ2-1
size: NA
V: TRBV30
CDR3: AWGPVPGGAGEQF

length: 10
J: TRBJ1-2
size: NA
V: TRBV7-9
CDR3: ASSLGEYGYT

length: 14
J: TRBJ1-6
size: NA
V: TRBV7-2
CDR3: ASSLDQVTYNSPLH

length: 11
J: TRBJ2-7
size: NA
V: TRBV2
CDR3: ASRGTGVYEQY

length: 13
J: TRBJ2-2
size: NA
V: TRBV5-6
CDR3: ASSFPRGAAGELF

length: 13
J: TRBJ1-4
size: few
V: TRBV28
CDR3: ASSDRTVTNEKLF

length: 14
J: TRBJ1-3
size: NA
V: TRBV10-2
CDR3: ASSESPLSSGNTIY

length: 13
J: TRBJ2-5
size: NA
V: TRBV5-4
CDR3: ASRNAGTGQETQY